The present T cell receptor (beta chain) was sequenced within a study of cytotoxic CD8 clonotypes in ibrutinib-treated CLL. This clone was counted between two and nine times. Investigators sought sequencing depths of between 1 in 200,000 and 1 in 1 million T cells. Clones were sequenced by immunoSEQ multiplex PCR, and TCRdb holds only the in-frame ones, with some missing. This sample has 110,000 to 150,000 clones; around three quarters occur once, and the top ten carry about 13%. The CDR3 consists of 14 residues. Germline-derived CDR1 and CDR2 are SGHRS and YFSETQ. Trimming removed 4 bases at V and 3 bases at J, with 13 bases between.

The rearrangement uses TRBV5-1 and TRBJ2-5; D is possibly TRBD1 or TRBD2 (6 bases each). The TCR was taken from a human donor with chronic lymphocytic leukemia. The sample was PBMCs, taken after 12 months of ibrutinib treatment. The CDR3 reads CASSPMGGEETQYF. The CDR3, as DNA: TGCGCCAGCAGCCCTATGGGGGGCGAAGAGACCCAGTACTTC.